The sequence of this TCR beta chain was determined in a study of cytomegalovirus exposure and HLA in healthy donors. The wider study: Membership in the Caucasian-associated ancestry cluster was found for about 80% of nearly 400 genotyped donors. Findings and caveats of the study: Links to common viral pathogens appeared, in a later analysis, for several of the most significant clusters. Among donors in an Asian-associated ancestry cluster, a later analysis reportedly found fewer N-insertions than the roughly 700-donor mean.

Note on this clone: Antigen: not known.

This PCR relied on a set of 60 Vbeta primers and 13 Jbeta primers. This table comes from immunoSEQ multiplex PCR, and its TCRdb copy is limited to in-frame clones, with some not included. The sample has 95,000 to 110,000 clones; approximately 74% are singletons. V lost 2 bases to trimming and J lost 2 bases, with 20 bases between them. The CDR3 runs to 17 residues. Germline CDR1 and CDR2: SGHRS and YFSETQ. This sequence joins TRBV5-1 and TRBJ2-7, with a weak D call TRBD1 (5 bases). The TCR comes from a woman aged 40 to 50 in good health and CMV-seropositive. The specimen sequenced was PBMCs. Here the CDR3 DNA reads TGCGCCAGCAGCTTTAACCCAACAGGATCACATCCCTACGAGCAGTACTTC. Its translation: CASSFNPTGSHPYEQYF.